This passage covers 28 T cell receptor beta chains from one sample sequenced in a study of T cell changes during pregnancy in multiple sclerosis. Using immunoSEQ multiplex PCR, the repertoire was profiled, and TCRdb retains in-frame clones only, with some absent. The sample carries about 48,000 clones, roughly 85% recorded once. The sequences come from CD4+ T cells from peripheral blood mononuclear cells, collected in the second trimester of pregnancy. The source of these receptors is a female donor with multiple sclerosis, enrolled in a pregnancy study.

The chain employs TRBV30 and TRBJ2-5; a weak D match, TRBD1 (5 bases). The CDR3 runs to 13 residues. CDR1 is GTSNPN, CDR2 SVGIG, per germline (reference sequence). The V end was cut by 0 bases, the J end by 5 bases, with 10 bases between. The CDR3 DNA sequence: TGTGCCTGGAGTGTTCAGGGTCCTGAGACCCAGTACTTC. Translation gives CAWSVQGPETQYF.

The chain joins TRBV28 to TRBJ1-1, with D maybe TRBD1 (6 bases). Germline V gene lookup returns CDR1 MDHEN and CDR2 SYDVKM. V dropped 6 bases and J dropped 1 base, with 15 bases sitting between them. This CDR3 spans 15 amino acids. DNA of the CDR3: TGTGCCAGCAGAGCGCACGGACAGTCGAACACTGAAGCTTTCTTT. It is translated as CASRAHGQSNTEAFF.

V gene TRBV6-1 combines with J gene TRBJ2-1; possibly TRBD1 for D (6 bases). CDR1 MNHNS and CDR2 SASEGT come from the germline V gene. CDR3 size: 14 residues. Trimming pared 5 bases from V and 8 bases from J, leaving 16 bases between. DNA for the CDR3: TGTGCCAGCAGTTTCAGGGGAAATGCCGATGAGCAGTTCTTC. Encoded protein: CASSFRGNADEQFF.

The table lists this clone with a few counts. The chain has TRBV27 and TRBJ2-7; 12 bases match TRBD2. This CDR3 is 15 amino acids long. V dropped 10 bases and J dropped 4; count of bases not matched to a gene: 11. The germline CDR1 and CDR2 sequences are MNHEY and SMNVEV (reference sequence). CDR3 bases: TGTGCCACCGCAACACCGACTAGCGGGAGTTACGAGCAGTACTTC. The encoded protein is CATATPTSGSYEQYF.

The chain links TRBV27 to TRBJ2-2; maybe TRBD2 (5 bases). Deletions cut 7 bases from V and 0 bases from J, with 15 bases between. There are 16 residues in the CDR3. The germline gives CDR1 MNHEY, CDR2 SMNVEV (reference sequence). For the CDR3, the DNA is TGTGCCAGCAAATACCTAGCTGGCGCGAACACCGGGGAGCTGTTTTTT. Translation gives CASKYLAGANTGELFF.

This CDR3 is CASSFRGQPNQPQHF. CDR3 in DNA: TGTGCCAGCAGCTTTAGGGGACAGCCCAATCAGCCCCAGCATTTT. The gene calls are TRBV7-2 and TRBJ1-5; 7 positions match TRBD1. With V trimmed by 3 bases and J by 3 bases, 5 bases remained unmatched. From germline, CDR1 is SGHTA and CDR2 FQGNSA. The CDR3 consists of 15 residues.

V and J are TRBV6-1 and TRBJ2-2; D gene uncertain. The germline V gene has CDR1 MNHNS and CDR2 SASEGT. The CDR3 extends over 15 amino acids. V lost 2 bases and J 7 bases, leaving 14 bases between the germline ends. This CDR3 reads CASSEQAKYVGELFF. CDR3 DNA: TGTGCCAGCAGTGAACAGGCTAAATACGTCGGGGAGCTGTTTTTT.

The chain uses TRBV27 and TRBJ2-1; TRBD2 aligns across 8 bases. The germline V gene encodes CDR1 MNHEY and CDR2 SMNVEV (reference sequence). V lost 6 bases to trimming and J lost 0 bases; unmatched junction nucleotides: 1. This CDR3 spans 14 amino acids. The CDR3 nucleotides read TGTGCCAGCAGGAGCGGGAGCTCCTACAATGAGCAGTTCTTC. This codes for CASRSGSSYNEQFF.

This chain uses TRBV5-1 with TRBJ1-6; D perhaps matches TRBD1 (5 bases). Germline lookup yields CDR1 SGHRS and CDR2 YFSETQ. Deletions cut 7 bases from V and 10 bases from J, with 21 bases between. The CDR3 runs 15 residues. CDR3 sequence: CASSNDPPGRSPLHF. CDR3 DNA: TGCGCCAGCTCCAATGATCCCCCAGGGAGGTCACCCCTCCACTTT. Filled out from reference TRBV5-1 and TRBJ1-6, the complete variable domain reads KAGVTQTPRYLIKTRGQQVTLSCSPISGHRSVSWYQQTPGQGLQFLFEYFSETQRNKGNFPGRFSGRQFSNSRSEMNVSTLELGDSALYLCASSNDPPGRSPLHFGNGTRLTVT.

The chain employs TRBV25-1 and TRBJ2-5, with TRBD1 identical over 12 bases. The germline CDR1 and CDR2 sequences are MGHDK and SYGVNS. The CDR3 runs 16 residues. Germline trimming cut 3 bases from V and 3 bases from J; bases unmatched to any gene: 5. CDR3 DNA sequence: TGTGCCAGCAGTGACCCCGGGACAGGGGGCGAAGAGACCCAGTACTTC. As protein: CASSDPGTGGEETQYF.

CDR3 coding DNA: TGTGCCAGCAGCTCCTACGATGCAACTAATGAAAAACTGTTTTTT. It is translated as CASSSYDATNEKLFF. The chain carries TRBV5-4 and TRBJ1-4; D is unresolved. Germline V CDR1 and CDR2: SGHNT, YYREEE (reference sequence). CDR3 length: 15 amino acids. Trimming shortened V by 3 bases and J by 0 bases, and 9 bases separated the two germline ends.

V gene TRBV5-6 combines with J gene TRBJ2-1; 9 bases line up with TRBD2. Germline V gives CDR1 SGHDT, CDR2 YYEEEE. Trimming removed 2 bases from V and 12 bases from J; junction bases left unmatched: 12. This CDR3 comprises 15 residues. This CDR3 reads CASSFRREGPVGQFF. The CDR3 nucleotides read TGTGCCAGCAGCTTTCGGCGGGAGGGCCCGGTCGGGCAGTTCTTC.

This clone was observed a few times. The gene calls are TRBV28 and TRBJ1-1; the match to TRBD1 covers 9 bases. This CDR3 comprises 13 residues. Trimming removed 4 bases from V and 11 bases from J; junction bases left unmatched: 8. The germline V gene encodes CDR1 MDHEN and CDR2 SYDVKM. CDR3 protein: CASSYTGTGRAFF. The CDR3 region has the DNA TGTGCCAGCAGTTACACCGGGACAGGGCGGGCTTTCTTT.

The CDR3 is CASSIGGTGGYEQYF. The CDR3 nucleotides read TGTGCCAGTAGTATAGGTGGGACAGGCGGCTACGAGCAGTACTTC. This sequence joins TRBV19 and TRBJ2-7, with 8 bases identical to TRBD1. Per germline, CDR1 LNHDA and CDR2 SQIVND (reference sequence). This CDR3 is built from 15 residues. J gave up 3 bases and V 1 base, and 5 bases lay outside the gene matches.

The genes are TRBV9 and TRBJ2-5, with 10 positions matching TRBD1. CDR3 length equals 16 residues. Germline CDR1 reads SGDLS; CDR2 reads YYNGEE. Unmatched junction bases numbered 6, after V lost 0 bases and J lost 4 bases. Here the CDR3 DNA reads TGTGCCAGCAGCGTAGGGGGGACAGGGGTTGGAGAGACCCAGTACTTC. This encodes CASSVGGTGVGETQYF.

The rearrangement uses TRBV7-9 and TRBJ2-1; 11 positions agree with TRBD2. The CDR3 has 16 amino acids. V shed 2 bases and J 7 bases; nucleotides not matched to a gene: 7. CDR1 SEHNR and CDR2 FQNEAQ come from the germline V gene (reference sequence). The CDR3 bases are TGTGCCAGCAGCTTATTACTAGCGGGAGATAGGAATGAGCAGTTCTTC. Translated, it gives CASSLLLAGDRNEQFF.

The chain links TRBV18 to TRBJ2-5; perhaps TRBD2 as D (6 bases). This CDR3 comprises 13 residues. CDR1 and CDR2 from the germline V gene are KGHSH and LQKENI. V gave up 0 bases and J gave up 5 bases, with 7 bases separating them. CDR3 protein: CASSPPAGETQYF. Here the CDR3 DNA reads TGTGCCAGCTCACCACCGGCGGGGGAGACCCAGTACTTC.

The chain couples TRBV19 to TRBJ1-1; no reliable D call. Trimming took 4 bases from V and 6 from J, leaving 12 bases between them. The CDR3 is 13 residues long. CDR1 and CDR2 (germline): LNHDA, SQIVND (reference sequence). As DNA, the CDR3 is TGTGCCAGTAGTAAACTAGATTCTGCTGAAGCTTTCTTT. Its translation: CASSKLDSAEAFF.

The rearrangement links TRBV6-5 to TRBJ1-1; unclear D gene. The CDR3 has 14 residues. CDR1 MNHEY and CDR2 SVGAGI come from the germline V gene. Trimming shortened V by 6 bases and J by 1 base, and 12 bases separated the two germline ends. The DNA of the CDR3 is TGTGCCAGCAGCCGCGGACTCCGGAACACTGAAGCTTTCTTT. It is translated as CASSRGLRNTEAFF.

This chain joins TRBV18 and TRBJ2-1; D is possibly TRBD1 (6 bases). The CDR3 contains 14 residues. Germline V CDR1 and CDR2: KGHSH, LQKENI. V was pared by 4 bases and J by 7 bases, with 14 bases between. The CDR3 sequence is CASSRVTGTNEQFF. The CDR3 DNA sequence: TGTGCCAGCTCACGCGTAACAGGGACAAATGAGCAGTTCTTC. Complete variable domain (other parts from reference TRBV18 and TRBJ2-1): NAGVMQNPRHLVRRRGQEARLRCSPMKGHSHVYWYRQLPEEGLKFMVYLQKENIIDESGMPKERFSAEFPKEGPSILRIQQVVRGDSAAYFCASSRVTGTNEQFFGPGTRLTVL.

This chain joins TRBV9 and TRBJ2-3; D is unresolved. The CDR3 covers 12 residues. Trimming removed 1 base at V and 4 bases at J, with 4 bases between. The germline V gene has CDR1 SGDLS and CDR2 YYNGEE. The CDR3 here is CASSVSADTQYF. In DNA, the CDR3 is TGTGCCAGCAGCGTAAGCGCAGATACGCAGTATTTT.

By share, this clone ranks as medium-sized. The chain employs TRBV7-3 and TRBJ1-1; D is uncertain. V lost 0 bases and J 0 bases, leaving 5 bases between the germline ends. There are 14 residues in the CDR3. Germline V gene data show CDR1 as SGHTA and CDR2 as FQGTGA. For the CDR3, the DNA is TGTGCCAGCAGCTTAACAGCCATGAACACTGAAGCTTTCTTT. Its protein product is CASSLTAMNTEAFF.

The CDR3 protein is CASSRQGADTQYF. Here the CDR3 DNA reads TGCGCCAGCAGTCGACAGGGTGCAGATACGCAGTATTTT. The chain couples TRBV4-1 to TRBJ2-3, with TRBD1 matching 7 bases. CDR3 length: 13 amino acids. With V trimmed by 6 bases and J by 4 bases, 4 bases remained unmatched. Germline values: CDR1 MGHRA, CDR2 YSYEKL.

The chain is built from TRBV14 and TRBJ2-3, with D possibly matching TRBD2 (6 bases). V dropped 0 bases and J dropped 0 bases, with 7 bases sitting between them. CDR1 is SGHDN and CDR2 is FVKESK in the germline V gene. This CDR3 comprises 15 residues. CDR3 bases: TGTGCCAGCAGCCAAGATGGGAGGAGCACAGATACGCAGTATTTT. Its translation: CASSQDGRSTDTQYF.

The chain carries TRBV2 and TRBJ2-2, with 10 bases matching TRBD2. The germline V gene has CDR1 SNHLY and CDR2 FYNNEI. CDR3 length: 15 amino acids. V shed 7 bases and J 4 bases; nucleotides not matched to a gene: 6. Written as DNA, the CDR3 is TGTGCCAGCAAGGCACTAGCGGGATCCACCGGGGAGCTGTTTTTT. This sequence encodes CASKALAGSTGELFF.

In its sample, this clone was seen a few times. The chain employs TRBV5-1 and TRBJ2-3; D unresolved. The V gene lost 0 bases and the J gene lost 2 bases, with 7 bases spanning the gap. CDR1 is SGHRS and CDR2 is YFSETQ in the germline V gene. The CDR3 totals 14 residues. This chain's CDR3 is CASSLDSYTDTQYF. CDR3 nucleotide sequence: TGCGCCAGCAGCTTGGACAGCTACACAGATACGCAGTATTTT.

The chain carries TRBV30 and TRBJ2-7; tentative D call: TRBD2 (6 bases). CDR1 and CDR2 (germline): GTSNPN, SVGIG (reference sequence). Trimming shortened V by 2 bases and J by 3 bases, and 8 bases separated the two germline ends. CDR3 length: 12 amino acids. DNA of the CDR3: TGTGCCTGGAGTTCGGGGGTCTACGAGCAGTACTTC. Protein sequence: CAWSSGVYEQYF.

The J gene is TRBJ2-1, the V gene TRBV10-2; a possible D gene is TRBD2 (6 bases). V was clipped by 6 bases and J by 0 bases, with 12 bases between them. The CDR3 contains 15 residues. The germline V gene encodes CDR1 WSHSY and CDR2 SAAADI. CDR3 nucleotide sequence: TGCGCCAGCAGGAGCGGGCCAAGCTCCTACAATGAGCAGTTCTTC. It codes for CASRSGPSSYNEQFF.